These T cell receptor beta chains were read from a single sample in a study of T cells after somatic rescue of genetic block. Produced via immunoSEQ multiplex PCR; TCRdb's table is partial and in-frame only. The sample lists tens of thousands of clones, just under 90% occurring once. Sequenced sample: peripheral blood mononuclear cells (PBMCs). These receptor sequences come from a woman aged 18-35 years. Both conserved end residues are part of each CDR3.

J gene: TRBJ2-7
V gene: TRBV29-1
CDR3 protein: CSVGGQGGPLYEQYF

J gene: TRBJ2-7
V gene: TRBV7-6
CDR3 protein: CASSQRDSSYEQYF

J gene: TRBJ1-1
V gene: TRBV27
CDR3 protein: CASSFQRENTEAFF

J gene: TRBJ2-5
V gene: TRBV10-3
CDR3 protein: CATGRQETQYF

J gene: TRBJ2-2
V gene: TRBV30
CDR3 protein: CAWSGMGLAATGELFF

J gene: TRBJ2-7
V gene: TRBV7-9
CDR3 protein: CASSLRMQGRSYEQYF

J gene: TRBJ2-7
V gene: TRBV11-2
CDR3 protein: CASSLHGTGDEQYF

J gene: TRBJ2-5
V gene: TRBV10-3
CDR3 protein: CAISEAKGETQYF

J gene: TRBJ1-5
V gene: TRBV5-1
CDR3 protein: CASSLTPTGLGSNQPQHF

J gene: TRBJ2-5
V gene: TRBV5-1
CDR3 protein: CASSQDLGPQETQYF

J gene: TRBJ2-7
V gene: TRBV7-9
CDR3 protein: CASSVTSAAYEQYF

J gene: TRBJ1-1
V gene: TRBV7-8
CDR3 protein: CASSLDGLLGAFF

J gene: TRBJ1-2
V gene: TRBV30
CDR3 protein: CAWSPGTGNGYTF

J gene: TRBJ2-1
V gene: TRBV2
CDR3 protein: CASRGAGVYNEQFF

J gene: TRBJ1-5
V gene: TRBV18
CDR3 protein: CASSLGTGRDQPQHF

J gene: TRBJ2-7
V gene: TRBV19
CDR3 protein: CASGAGVDYEQYF

J gene: TRBJ2-5
V gene: TRBV11-2
CDR3 protein: CASSSQGGRETQYF

J gene: TRBJ1-2
V gene: TRBV9
CDR3 protein: CASSVGTGTNYGYTF

J gene: TRBJ2-3
V gene: TRBV4-3
CDR3 protein: CASSPYSGSGVDTQYF

J gene: TRBJ2-7
V gene: TRBV5-1
CDR3 protein: CASSLADSYYEQYF

J gene: TRBJ1-1
V gene: TRBV5-6
CDR3 protein: CASSLRPRGPTEAFF

J gene: TRBJ2-7
V gene: TRBV28
CDR3 protein: CASSLLGEGPYEQYF

J gene: TRBJ2-2
V gene: TRBV19
CDR3 protein: CASSILENPGGHANTGELFF

J gene: TRBJ1-5
V gene: TRBV2
CDR3 protein: CASSEAMVRLRAQHF

J gene: TRBJ1-1
V gene: TRBV6-4
CDR3 protein: CASSDTFPEAFF

J gene: TRBJ1-1
V gene: TRBV5-1
CDR3 protein: CASSRFIQGAGTEAFF

J gene: TRBJ2-7
V gene: TRBV19
CDR3 protein: CASSMSGALYEQYF

J gene: TRBJ2-2
V gene: TRBV7-2
CDR3 protein: CASSLTGELFF

J gene: TRBJ1-5
V gene: TRBV27
CDR3 protein: CASSSGPQPQHF

J gene: TRBJ1-3
V gene: TRBV9
CDR3 protein: CASSTSRGSGNTIYF

J gene: TRBJ2-7
V gene: TRBV19
CDR3 protein: CASTGGTQQYF

J gene: TRBJ2-6
V gene: TRBV19
CDR3 protein: CASSIPRTGARGANVLTF

J gene: TRBJ1-1
V gene: TRBV30
CDR3 protein: CAWSFGAEAFF

J gene: TRBJ1-2
V gene: TRBV4-3
CDR3 protein: CASSRGDNYGYTF

J gene: TRBJ2-3
V gene: TRBV6-4
CDR3 protein: CASSEELAGDSTDTQYF

J gene: TRBJ2-7
V gene: TRBV6-6
CDR3 protein: CASSQQGGREQYF

J gene: TRBJ1-2
V gene: TRBV13
CDR3 protein: CASSPVRAPHGYTF

J gene: TRBJ2-1
V gene: TRBV29-1
CDR3 protein: CSVGRAGMYNEQFF

J gene: TRBJ2-1
V gene: TRBV5-1
CDR3 protein: CASSAKGAVEQFF

J gene: TRBJ2-1
V gene: TRBV11-2
CDR3 protein: CASRGDKFYNEQFF

J gene: TRBJ1-1
V gene: TRBV27
CDR3 protein: CASSLNSGLMNTEAFF

J gene: TRBJ1-4
V gene: TRBV20-1
CDR3 protein: CSASAPGGPIF

J gene: TRBJ1-2
V gene: TRBV10-3
CDR3 protein: CASAGQQDFNYGYTF

J gene: TRBJ2-1
V gene: TRBV16
CDR3 protein: CASSRDRGHEQFF

J gene: TRBJ2-2
V gene: TRBV27
CDR3 protein: CASSQLAGGPAGELFF

J gene: TRBJ2-1
V gene: TRBV6-5
CDR3 protein: CASSAGAYNEQFF

J gene: TRBJ2-1
V gene: TRBV5-1
CDR3 protein: CASSLGLAAYNEQFF

J gene: TRBJ1-1
V gene: TRBV13
CDR3 protein: CASSPTYGTGMNTEAFF

J gene: TRBJ2-1
V gene: TRBV5-6
CDR3 protein: CASSRLAGGPYNEQFF

J gene: TRBJ1-5
V gene: TRBV10-3
CDR3 protein: CAIASSGQPQHF